This T cell receptor beta chain was recovered during a study of OX40 agonist ivuxolimab in advanced cancers. Generated by immunoSEQ multiplex PCR, the TCRdb table keeps only in-frame clones and is missing some. The repertoire holds some 140,000 clones, with 90% as singletons. Per germline, CDR1 SEHNR and CDR2 FQNEAQ (reference sequence). The junction had 5 bases not matched to a gene; V was cut back by 3 bases and J by 1 base. CDR3 size: 15 residues. Patients who had autoimmune disease history or got systemic immunosuppression were left out. The sequence derives from an adult with an advanced solid tumor such as melanoma, head and neck, liver or kidney cancer. V and J are TRBV7-9 and TRBJ2-7; 8 positions match TRBD1. Specimen: CD4+ or CD8+ T cells sorted from blood, collected in a trial of the OX40 agonist ivuxolimab. This chain's CDR3 is CASSLIGQGSYEQYF. CDR3 nucleotide sequence: TGTGCCAGCAGCTTGATTGGACAGGGATCCTACGAGCAGTACTTC.